This T cell receptor (beta chain) is drawn from a study of early T cells in non-severe SARS-CoV-2 infection. TCRdb re-derived calls from the 5' RACE reads in MiXCR, one entry per CDR3 protein. The sample records 20,000 to 25,000 distinct CDR3 sequences, under 6% being singletons. In this sample, this clonotype turned up a few times. V gave up 7 bases and J gave up 7 bases; unmatched junction bases: 7. Germline V gives CDR1 SGHTA, CDR2 FQGNSA. CDR3 length: 14 amino acids. The sequenced sample was whole blood. This chain links TRBV7-2 with TRBJ2-7; 13 nucleotides align to TRBD2. This receptor was obtained from an adult who was a healthcare worker with PCR-confirmed SARS-CoV-2 infection or an uninfected control (not recorded which). The CDR3 DNA reads as TGTGCCAGCACTCCGGGACTAGCGGGACGGGAGCAGTACTTC. Protein sequence: CASTPGLAGREQYF.